This TCR beta chain was identified during a study of T cell changes during pregnancy in multiple sclerosis. This clone has just one count. Germline V gene lookup returns CDR1 MDHEN and CDR2 SYDVKM. The CDR3 has 16 amino acids. Unmatched junction bases numbered 6, after V lost 1 base and J lost 0 bases. Sequenced by immunoSEQ multiplex PCR; TCRdb stores in-frame clones only, minus some. The sample has about 92,000 clones; roughly 92% are singletons. The sequences come from peripheral blood, collected in the first trimester of pregnancy. This sequence was found in a female donor with multiple sclerosis, enrolled in a pregnancy study. The chain employs TRBV28 and TRBJ2-7, with TRBD2 matching 7 bases. CDR3 region: CASSLSPREVSYEQYF. The CDR3 DNA reads as TGTGCCAGCAGTTTATCCCCACGGGAGGTCTCCTACGAGCAGTACTTC.